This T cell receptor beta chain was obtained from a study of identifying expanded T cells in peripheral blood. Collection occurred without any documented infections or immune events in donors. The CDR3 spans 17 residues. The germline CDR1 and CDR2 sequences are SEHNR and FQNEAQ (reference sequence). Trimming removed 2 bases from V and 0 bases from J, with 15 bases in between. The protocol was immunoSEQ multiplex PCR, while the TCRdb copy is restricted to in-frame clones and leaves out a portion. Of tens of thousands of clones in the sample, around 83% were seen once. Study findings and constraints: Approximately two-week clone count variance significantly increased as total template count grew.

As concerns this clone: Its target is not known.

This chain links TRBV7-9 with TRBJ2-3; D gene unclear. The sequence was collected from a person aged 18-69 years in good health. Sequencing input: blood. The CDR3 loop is CASSLMAEWASTDTQYF. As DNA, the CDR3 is TGTGCCAGCAGCTTAATGGCCGAGTGGGCTAGCACAGATACGCAGTATTTT.